This TCR beta chain is drawn from a study of response to subunit inactivated influenza vaccine. TCRdb independently ran MiXCR on the RT-PCR reads; one entry per CDR3 protein. Among almost 250,000 distinct CDR3 sequences, 9.5% to 15% were seen once, and the ten largest hold 7.8%. With respect to this clonotype: Its antigen is unknown.

Study findings and constraints: Few new T cells, the authors suggested, are recruited by each seasonal influenza vaccination.

Germline assignment: CDR1 SGHDT and CDR2 YYEEEE. Losses at the gene ends were 0 bases for V and 9 bases for J; bases not matched to a gene: 7. CDR3 length equals 15 residues. This sample comprised non-naive T cells sorted from PBMCs, obtained approximately 15 days before vaccination. The chain joins TRBV5-6 to TRBJ2-5; 11 bases are a match to TRBD1. This receptor was obtained from a man aged 50 or older who received an inactivated influenza vaccine. The CDR3 nucleotides read TGTGCCAGCAGCTTGGCTGGGGACAGGGGGACGGCCCAGTACTTC. Residues: CASSLAGDRGTAQYF.